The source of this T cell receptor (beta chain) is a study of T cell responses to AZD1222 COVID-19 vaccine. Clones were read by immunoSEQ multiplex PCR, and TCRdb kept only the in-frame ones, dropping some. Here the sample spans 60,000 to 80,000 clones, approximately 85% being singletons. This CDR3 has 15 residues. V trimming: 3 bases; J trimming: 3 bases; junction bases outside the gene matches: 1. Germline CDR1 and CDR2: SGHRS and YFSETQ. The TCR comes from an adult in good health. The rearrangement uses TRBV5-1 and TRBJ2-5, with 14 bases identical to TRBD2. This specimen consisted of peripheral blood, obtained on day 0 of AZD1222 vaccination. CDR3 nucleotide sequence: TGCGCCAGCAGCTCGGGACTAGCGGGGGAAGAGACCCAGTACTTC. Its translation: CASSSGLAGEETQYF. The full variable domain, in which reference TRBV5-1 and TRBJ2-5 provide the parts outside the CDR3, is KAGVTQTPRYLIKTRGQQVTLSCSPISGHRSVSWYQQTPGQGLQFLFEYFSETQRNKGNFPGRFSGRQFSNSRSEMNVSTLELGDSALYLCASSSGLAGEETQYFGPGTRLLVL.